Below are 12 T cell receptor beta chains sequenced from a single sample in a study of blood T cell repertoires in COVID-19 (dated by TCRdb to the early 2020s). The library was obtained by the immunoSEQ multiplex PCR assay. Sourced from immuneACCESS, this table was stored by TCRdb with only in-frame sequences that have V and J called. A share of the clones is absent; for the studies checked, an unresolved V gene accounts for under half, and the remainder has no known explanation. The table for this sample lists about 26,000 clones; over 75% of them were counted only once. The ten most abundant clones make up 13% of the sample. Material: peripheral blood. The receptors derive from a human donor in a cohort sampled during active COVID-19. The donor label of this sample is uncertain.

This sequence joins TRBV4-1 and TRBJ2-1; the match to TRBD2 covers 9 bases. The V gene end was trimmed by 0 bases and the J gene end by 4 bases; junction bases not matched to a gene: 1. The CDR3 is 15 amino acids. The germline CDR1 and CDR2 sequences are MGHRA and YSYEKL. As DNA, the CDR3 is TGCGCCAGCAGCCAAGAGCGGGGGGGATACAATGAGCAGTTCTTC. Translating it yields CASSQERGGYNEQFF.

The chain employs TRBV9 and TRBJ2-1, with unresolved D. CDR1 SGDLS and CDR2 YYNGEE come from the germline V gene. This CDR3 has 15 amino acids. Between the trimmed V and J ends, which lost 2 bases and 0 bases, there was a span of 9 bases. CDR3 sequence reads: CASSVDPGSYNEQFF. CDR3 bases: TGTGCCAGCAGCGTCGACCCAGGCTCCTACAATGAGCAGTTCTTC.

The rearrangement links TRBV6-8 to TRBJ2-5; D may be TRBD2 (6 bases). CDR3 length: 20 residues. V was clipped by 6 bases and J by 1 base, with 30 bases between them. CDR1 and CDR2 from the germline V gene are MNHGY and SAAAGT. CDR3 loop: CASRPYPMTWGGRGQETQYF. The CDR3 DNA reads as TGTGCCAGCAGGCCATACCCCATGACTTGGGGAGGTAGGGGCCAAGAGACCCAGTACTTC.

Here the CDR3 DNA reads TGTGCCAGCACCTATTTGACAGGGGATGGCTACACCTTC. It specifies CASTYLTGDGYTF. This rearrangement joins TRBV19 to TRBJ1-2; 8 bases fit TRBD1. The J segment lost 6 bases and the V segment lost 9 bases, leaving 9 bases of the junction unmatched. The V gene's germline CDR1 is LNHDA and CDR2 SQIVND (reference sequence). The CDR3 has 13 residues.

CDR3 bases: TGTGCCAGCAGTCCAAACAGGGTTCATCAGCCCCAGCATTTT. It codes for CASSPNRVHQPQHF. The gene calls are TRBV27 and TRBJ1-5; possibly TRBD1 for D (6 bases). Germline values: CDR1 MNHEY, CDR2 SMNVEV (reference sequence). The CDR3 spans 14 residues. V was trimmed by 5 bases and J by 5 bases, leaving 13 bases between them.

This clone was found a few times. V and J are TRBV19 and TRBJ2-7; the D gene is possibly TRBD1 (5 bases). CDR3 length: 13 residues. Trimming removed 4 bases from V and 2 bases from J, with 9 bases in between. CDR1 is LNHDA, CDR2 SQIVND, per germline (reference sequence). This chain's CDR3 is CASSTTAPYEQYF. The CDR3 nucleotides are TGTGCCAGTAGTACGACAGCCCCCTACGAGCAGTACTTC.

The chain uses TRBV18 and TRBJ2-7; D not certain. The CDR3 loop spans 17 amino acids. Deletions cut 2 bases from V and 4 bases from J, with 21 bases between. Germline V gives CDR1 KGHSH, CDR2 LQKENI. DNA of the CDR3: TGTGCCAGCTCACCAGAGGCTCAGACGGATGGTTGGTACGAGCAGTACTTC. It codes for CASSPEAQTDGWYEQYF.

The chain combines TRBV4-3 with TRBJ2-7; 7 bases map to TRBD2. Trimming removed 0 bases from V and 6 bases from J; junction bases left unmatched: 8. This CDR3 comprises 15 residues. Germline-derived CDR1 and CDR2 are LGHNA and YSLEER. CDR3 DNA: TGCGCCAGCAGCCAAGACTTACTGGGGGAGGGCGAGCAGTACTTC. It encodes CASSQDLLGEGEQYF.

The chain couples TRBV10-2 to TRBJ1-4; D is uncertain. Trimming removed 0 bases from V and 7 bases from J, with 12 bases in between. CDR1 is WSHSY and CDR2 is SAAADI in the germline V gene. This CDR3 has 15 amino acids. The CDR3 region has the DNA TGCGCCAGCAGTGAGTCAGCGGGCTGGGGTGAAAAACTGTTTTTT. It codes for CASSESAGWGEKLFF.

The chain has TRBV7-9 and TRBJ2-3; TRBD1 matches 8 bases. The J segment lost 0 bases and the V segment lost 5 bases, leaving 1 base of the junction unmatched. Per germline, CDR1 SEHNR and CDR2 FQNEAQ (reference sequence). The CDR3 loop spans 14 amino acids. The CDR3 DNA is TGTGCCAGCAGCGGGACAGGAAGCACAGATACGCAGTATTTT. It is translated as CASSGTGSTDTQYF.

The chain joins TRBV10-3 to TRBJ2-1; 9 bases match TRBD2. This CDR3 comprises 13 residues. Looked up from germline, CDR1 is ENHRY and CDR2 is SYGVKD. V lost 4 bases and J lost 8; bases outside the gene matches: 3. The CDR3 nucleotides read TGTGCCATCAGTGGGCTAGCGGGGTATGAGCAGTTCTTC. Translating it yields CAISGLAGYEQFF.

This clone was recorded once. The rearrangement links TRBV3-1 (or the pseudogene TRBV3-2) to TRBJ2-7; no reliable D call. Trimming removed 1 base from V and 4 bases from J, with 8 bases in between. CDR3 size: 13 residues. Per germline, CDR1 LGHDT and CDR2 YNNKEL (reference sequence). CDR3 protein: CASSQVRNYEQYF. The CDR3 region has the DNA TGTGCCAGCAGCCAAGTGAGGAATTACGAGCAGTACTTC.